This passage covers 30 T cell receptor beta chains from one sample sequenced in a study of control samples from healthy donors and cancer patients. The protocol was immunoSEQ multiplex PCR, while the TCRdb copy is restricted to in-frame clones and leaves out a portion. The table includes some 70,000 clones, approximately 83% detected once. Sequenced: blood. These receptors originate from a man aged 55 to 69 in good health.

V gene TRBV27 combines with J gene TRBJ2-2, with TRBD1 matching 11 bases. CDR3 size: 15 residues. Germline V gene lookup returns CDR1 MNHEY and CDR2 SMNVEV (reference sequence). Trimming at V came to 8 bases and at J to 5 bases, leaving 7 bases not matched to a gene. The CDR3, as DNA: TGTGCCAGCCTCTCAGGGACAGGGGGTACCGGGGAGCTGTTTTTT. Its translation is CASLSGTGGTGELFF.

The chain joins TRBV3-1 (or the pseudogene TRBV3-2) to TRBJ2-2; TRBD2 matches at 12 bases. The trim removed 1 base at V and 6 bases at J, leaving 3 bases unmatched. CDR1 and CDR2 from the germline V gene are LGHDT and YNNKEL (reference sequence). CDR3 length equals 16 residues. The CDR3 sequence is CASSQGSSGRAGELFF. CDR3 nucleotides: TGTGCCAGCAGCCAAGGTTCTAGCGGGAGGGCCGGGGAGCTGTTTTTT.

The chain carries TRBV2 and TRBJ2-7; a weak D match, TRBD1 (6 bases). V was clipped by 5 bases and J by 7 bases, with 21 bases between them. CDR3 length: 15 amino acids. The germline gives CDR1 SNHLY, CDR2 FYNNEI. The CDR3 protein is CASSQQGPTTGEQYF. The CDR3 nucleotides read TGTGCCAGCAGTCAACAGGGCCCCACTACGGGTGAGCAGTACTTC.

To note about this clone: This specimen includes other DNA sequences encoding the same CDR3. The J gene is TRBJ2-5, the V gene TRBV18, with D unresolved. The germline V gene encodes CDR1 KGHSH and CDR2 LQKENI. The CDR3 is made up of 12 amino acids. Trimming shortened V by 0 bases and J by 2 bases, and 1 base separated the two germline ends. The CDR3 spells CASSPPQETQYF. As DNA, the CDR3 is TGTGCCAGCTCACCACCACAAGAGACCCAGTACTTC.

The chain links TRBV5-5 to TRBJ2-2; 9 bases are a match to TRBD1. Unmatched junction bases numbered 5, after V lost 2 bases and J lost 6 bases. The CDR3 is 15 amino acids. Germline lookup yields CDR1 SGHKS and CDR2 YYEKEE (reference sequence). CDR3 sequence: CASSFRDRAPGELFF. The CDR3 nucleotides are TGTGCCAGCAGCTTCCGGGACAGGGCTCCCGGGGAGCTGTTTTTT.

The V call is TRBV30, the J call TRBJ2-5; D unresolved. CDR1 GTSNPN and CDR2 SVGIG come from the germline V gene (reference sequence). This CDR3 contains 14 residues. Deletions cut 0 bases from V and 1 base from J, with 9 bases between. In DNA form, the CDR3 reads TGTGCCTGGAGTGTCGGCGGAGCCCAAGAGACCCAGTACTTC. Its translation is CAWSVGGAQETQYF. Drawing the rest from reference TRBV30 and TRBJ2-5, the complete variable domain is SQTIHQWPATLVQPVGSPLSLECTVEGTSNPNLYWYRQAAGRGLQLLFYSVGIGQISSEVPQNLSASRPQDRQFILSSKKLLLSDSGFYLCAWSVGGAQETQYFGPGTRLLVL.

V gene TRBV6-5 combines with J gene TRBJ2-1; 10 nucleotides align to TRBD1. Per the germline V gene, CDR1 is MNHEY and CDR2 is SVGAGI. With 6 bases clipped from V and 5 bases from J, the junction kept 7 bases outside the gene matches. This CDR3 is 15 amino acids long. The CDR3 sequence: CASRPFGTGDNEQFF. The CDR3 DNA follows: TGTGCCAGCAGGCCTTTTGGGACAGGGGACAATGAGCAGTTCTTC.

The chain employs TRBV19 and TRBJ2-7; D is perhaps TRBD2 (7 bases). The CDR3 runs to 14 residues. Germline V lookup: CDR1 LNHDA, CDR2 SQIVND (reference sequence). With 8 bases removed from V and 2 bases from J, the gap between germline ends came to 16 bases. The CDR3 loop is CASQGTGGPYEQYF. CDR3 coding DNA: TGTGCCAGTCAGGGCACCGGGGGGCCCTACGAGCAGTACTTC.

This clone has more than one count but fewer than ten. The CDR3 is CATSRLFTGVADNEQFF. The DNA for the CDR3 is TGTGCCACCAGCAGACTATTCACAGGGGTCGCCGACAATGAGCAGTTCTTC. The rearrangement uses TRBV15 and TRBJ2-1, with TRBD1 matching 7 bases. This CDR3 is 17 amino acids long. Germline V gene sequence: CDR1 LNHNV, CDR2 YYDKDF (reference sequence). The ends lost 2 bases at V and 5 bases at J; junction bases unmatched: 12.

A note on this clone: The junction and the germline gene differ at one end; a read error may be behind it. The chain carries TRBV6-5 and TRBJ1-2; D ambiguous. Germline V gene data show CDR1 as MNHEY and CDR2 as SVGAGI. This CDR3 region has 13 residues. In DNA form, the CDR3 reads TGTACCAGCAGTTACTCCAACCGCTATGGCTACACCTTC. It codes for CTSSYSNRYGYTF.

V and J are TRBV19 and TRBJ2-7, with 12 bases lining up with TRBD1. CDR3 length: 17 amino acids. The V gene end was trimmed by 6 bases and the J gene end by 2 bases; junction bases not matched to a gene: 11. In germline, CDR1 is LNHDA, CDR2 SQIVND (reference sequence). CDR3 amino acids: CASSFTGTGGRTYEQYF. The CDR3 DNA reads as TGTGCCAGTAGCTTCACCGGGACAGGGGGCCGTACCTACGAGCAGTACTTC.

The chain carries TRBV28 and TRBJ2-7; a possible D gene is TRBD1 (6 bases). The CDR3 has 15 amino acids. CDR1 and CDR2 from the germline V gene are MDHEN and SYDVKM. With 5 bases removed from V and 0 bases from J, the gap between germline ends came to 14 bases. The CDR3 nucleotides are TGTGCCAGCAGTATCACGGGACATAGCTCCTACGAGCAGTACTTC. The encoded protein is CASSITGHSSYEQYF.

V is TRBV7-2 and J is TRBJ2-2; D gene ambiguous. The germline V gene has CDR1 SGHTA and CDR2 FQGNSA. The CDR3 spans 12 residues. Trimming removed 3 bases from V and 7 bases from J, with 6 bases in between. CDR3 sequence: CASSFTVGELFF. CDR3 in DNA: TGTGCCAGCAGCTTCACCGTCGGGGAGCTGTTTTTT.

The rearrangement uses TRBV10-3 and TRBJ2-2; 8 bases fit TRBD2. The junction had 10 bases not matched to a gene; V was cut back by 3 bases and J by 4 bases. The V gene's germline CDR1 is ENHRY and CDR2 SYGVKD. CDR3 size: 17 residues. The CDR3 region is CAISDLLSGRSTGELFF. The CDR3 nucleotides read TGTGCCATCAGTGATCTCTTGAGCGGGAGATCCACCGGGGAGCTGTTTTTT.

This clone was seen a few times. This chain links TRBV6-6 with TRBJ2-7; no clear D gene. In germline, CDR1 is MNHNY, CDR2 SVGAGI (reference sequence). This CDR3 region has 15 residues. V was pared by 7 bases and J by 0 bases, with 16 bases between. The CDR3 spells CASIYRSFNSYEQYF. In DNA, the CDR3 is TGTGCCAGCATTTATAGGAGTTTTAACTCCTACGAGCAGTACTTC.

This clone was detected a few times. The chain has TRBV9 and TRBJ1-2; D gene ambiguous. CDR1 is SGDLS, CDR2 YYNGEE, per germline. Trimming cost V 0 bases and J 1 base, with 10 bases left between them. The CDR3 contains 15 residues. CDR3 sequence reads: CASSVAPTLNYGYTF. The CDR3 DNA follows: TGTGCCAGCAGCGTAGCTCCTACACTTAACTATGGCTACACCTTC.

The J gene is TRBJ2-1, the V gene TRBV2; 7 bases align to TRBD2. V lost 5 bases, J lost 2 bases, and 6 bases stayed unmatched. The CDR3 is 15 residues long. Germline V CDR1 and CDR2: SNHLY, FYNNEI. The CDR3 DNA follows: TGTGCCAGCAGTCAAATGGGGGGGACCTACAATGAGCAGTTCTTC. Translated, it gives CASSQMGGTYNEQFF.

The chain links TRBV5-1 to TRBJ2-5, with 7 nucleotides matching TRBD1. Germline CDR1 SGHRS, CDR2 YFSETQ. This CDR3 is 15 amino acids long. After removal of 4 bases from V and 1 base from J, the junction contained 7 bases not matched to a gene. The DNA for the CDR3 is TGCGCCAGCAGCGCCCGACAGGGCTCCCAAGAGACCCAGTACTTC. This gives the protein CASSARQGSQETQYF.

The chain combines TRBV5-8 with TRBJ1-1; TRBD1 aligns across 9 bases. J lost 3 bases, V lost 3 bases, and 0 bases had no gene match. Germline-derived CDR1 and CDR2 are SGHTS and YDEGEE. The CDR3 runs 13 residues. For the CDR3, the DNA is TGTGCCAGCAGCTGGGACAGGGACACTGAAGCTTTCTTT. Translating it yields CASSWDRDTEAFF.

The rearrangement joins TRBV3-1 (or the pseudogene TRBV3-2) to TRBJ2-1; D gene unclear. Germline-derived CDR1 and CDR2 are LGHDT and YNNKEL (reference sequence). The CDR3 sequence is 11 residues long. V lost 3 bases and J lost 9, with 6 bases in between. CDR3 DNA: TGTGCCAGCAGCCAGGGCCTTGAGCAGTTCTTC. This translates into CASSQGLEQFF.

This clone occurred a few times. The chain is built from TRBV4-2 and TRBJ2-5, with D unclear. The CDR3 extends over 17 amino acids. The V end was cut by 4 bases, the J end by 2 bases, with 20 bases between. Per germline, CDR1 LGHNA and CDR2 YNFKEQ. CDR3 bases: TGTGCCAGCAGCCCCCTAGTGGGCGAAACGTCGCAAGAGACCCAGTACTTC. Its protein is CASSPLVGETSQETQYF.

This clone was found once. The junction differs from germline at one of its ends, possibly a read error. The rearrangement links TRBV7-9 to TRBJ2-1; tentative D call: TRBD2 (5 bases). The CDR3 runs to 14 residues. CDR1 and CDR2 from the germline V gene are SEHNR and FQNEAQ (reference sequence). The CDR3 sequence: CASSYLGLNNERFF. DNA of the CDR3: TGTGCCAGCAGCTACCTCGGACTGAACAATGAGCGGTTCTTC.

The chain carries TRBV30 and TRBJ1-1; tentatively, D is TRBD1 (6 bases). The germline V gene has CDR1 GTSNPN and CDR2 SVGIG (reference sequence). This CDR3 has 14 residues. V gave up 4 bases and J gave up 1 base, with 13 bases separating them. CDR3 sequence (DNA): TGTGCCTGGATGCCCAGGGGCCCGAACACTGAAGCTTTCTTT. Translation gives CAWMPRGPNTEAFF.

V gene TRBV15 combines with J gene TRBJ2-5; 11 bases line up with TRBD2. Germline CDR1 reads LNHNV; CDR2 reads YYDKDF (reference sequence). The CDR3 has 17 amino acids. The V segment lost 2 bases and the J segment 2 bases; nucleotides outside the gene matches: 7. The CDR3 protein is CATSRPGTSGFQETQYF. The DNA for the CDR3 is TGTGCCACCAGCAGACCTGGGACTAGCGGATTTCAAGAGACCCAGTACTTC.

The chain is built from TRBV13 and TRBJ2-1; 8 bases map to TRBD2. CDR3 length equals 17 residues. The V and J ends lost 3 bases and 0 bases, in that order; junction bases with no gene match: 7. Germline values: CDR1 PRHDT, CDR2 FYEKMQ (reference sequence). CDR3 DNA: TGTGCCAGCAGCTTTTTCCCGACTAGCGACTCCTACAATGAGCAGTTCTTC. Amino acids: CASSFFPTSDSYNEQFF.

This clone appeared a few times. This rearrangement joins TRBV29-1 to TRBJ1-4; perhaps TRBD1 as D (6 bases). In germline, CDR1 is SQVTM, CDR2 ANQGSEA. CDR3 length: 12 amino acids. The V end was cut by 3 bases, the J end by 8 bases, with 10 bases between. The CDR3 region is CSVETGGEKLFF. The CDR3 nucleotides are TGCAGCGTTGAGACAGGTGGAGAAAAACTGTTTTTT.

The CDR3 nucleotides read TGTGCCAGCAGTTTACTTGGGGCCGATAATGAAAAACTGTTTTTT. This translates into CASSLLGADNEKLFF. The gene calls are TRBV6-6 and TRBJ1-4; the D gene is possibly TRBD1 (5 bases). The V gene lost 4 bases and the J gene lost 4 bases, with 13 bases spanning the gap. The CDR3 runs to 15 residues. Per germline, CDR1 MNHNY and CDR2 SVGAGI (reference sequence).

This clone was observed once. The V call is TRBV6-6, the J call TRBJ2-3; possibly TRBD1 or TRBD2 for D (5 bases each). CDR1 and CDR2 (germline): MNHNY, SVGAGI (reference sequence). The CDR3 runs to 14 residues. V was trimmed by 6 bases and J by 4 bases, leaving 14 bases between them. The CDR3 nucleotides read TGTGCCAGCAGGCCGGGACCCGGGGCAGATACGCAGTATTTT. The encoded protein is CASRPGPGADTQYF.

The chain combines TRBV20-1 with TRBJ2-1; 7 bases map to TRBD2. V lost 8 bases and J lost 10; bases outside the gene matches: 8. Looked up from germline, CDR1 is DFQATT and CDR2 is SNEGSKA (reference sequence). This CDR3 has 11 amino acids. CDR3 bases: TGCAGTTTCAAAAGCGGGGAGGAGCAGTTCTTC. Protein: CSFKSGEEQFF.

This chain uses TRBV9 with TRBJ2-7, with D possibly matching TRBD1 (5 bases). V lost 3 bases and J lost 4, with 14 bases in between. CDR1 SGDLS and CDR2 YYNGEE come from the germline V gene. The CDR3 is 14 amino acids. The CDR3, as DNA: TGTGCCAGCAGCGCCCAGGGATCCCTTTACGAGCAGTACTTC. This translates into CASSAQGSLYEQYF.